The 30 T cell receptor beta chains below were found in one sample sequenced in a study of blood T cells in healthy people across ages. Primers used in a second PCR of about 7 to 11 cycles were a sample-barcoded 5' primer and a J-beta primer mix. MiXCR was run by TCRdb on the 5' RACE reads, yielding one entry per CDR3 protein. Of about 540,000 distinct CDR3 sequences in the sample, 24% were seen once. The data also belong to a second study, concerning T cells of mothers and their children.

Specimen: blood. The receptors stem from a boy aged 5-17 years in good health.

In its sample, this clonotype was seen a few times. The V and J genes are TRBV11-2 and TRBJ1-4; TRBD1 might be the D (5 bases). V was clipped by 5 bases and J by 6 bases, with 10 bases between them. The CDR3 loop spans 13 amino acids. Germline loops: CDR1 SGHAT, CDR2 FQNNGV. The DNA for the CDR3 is TGTGCCAGCAGCCTACCGGGGCATGAAAAACTGTTTTTT. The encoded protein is CASSLPGHEKLFF.

CDR3: CASTLQGFYEQYF. The CDR3 DNA follows: TGTGCCAGCACCTTACAGGGATTCTACGAGCAGTACTTC. The rearrangement links TRBV28 to TRBJ2-7, with a possible D match to TRBD1 (6 bases). CDR3 length equals 13 residues. The germline V gene has CDR1 MDHEN and CDR2 SYDVKM. V was trimmed by 7 bases and J by 3 bases, leaving 13 bases between them.

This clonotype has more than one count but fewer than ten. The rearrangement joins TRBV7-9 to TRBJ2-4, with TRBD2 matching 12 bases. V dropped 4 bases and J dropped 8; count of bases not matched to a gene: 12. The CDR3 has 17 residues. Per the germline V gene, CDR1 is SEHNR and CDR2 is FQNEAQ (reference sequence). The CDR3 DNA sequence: TGTGCCAGCAGCTCGACTAGCGGGGGATCCCGCACGGACATTCAGTACTTC. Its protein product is CASSSTSGGSRTDIQYF.

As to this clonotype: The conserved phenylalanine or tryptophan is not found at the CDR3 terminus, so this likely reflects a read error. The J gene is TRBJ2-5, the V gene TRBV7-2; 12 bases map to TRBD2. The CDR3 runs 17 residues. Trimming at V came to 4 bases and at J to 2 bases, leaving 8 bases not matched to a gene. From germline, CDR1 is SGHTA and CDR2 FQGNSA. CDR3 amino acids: CASSSQFGLAGQETQYC. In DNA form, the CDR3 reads TGTGCCAGCAGCTCTCAATTCGGACTAGCGGGGCAAGAGACCCAGTACTGC.

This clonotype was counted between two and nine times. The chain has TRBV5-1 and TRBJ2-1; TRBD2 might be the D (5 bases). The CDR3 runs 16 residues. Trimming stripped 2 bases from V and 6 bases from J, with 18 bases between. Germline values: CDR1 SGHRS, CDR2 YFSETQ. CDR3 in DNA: TGCGCCAGCAGCTTTTTAGCGCACCAAGAGGGCAATGAGCAGTTCTTC. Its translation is CASSFLAHQEGNEQFF.

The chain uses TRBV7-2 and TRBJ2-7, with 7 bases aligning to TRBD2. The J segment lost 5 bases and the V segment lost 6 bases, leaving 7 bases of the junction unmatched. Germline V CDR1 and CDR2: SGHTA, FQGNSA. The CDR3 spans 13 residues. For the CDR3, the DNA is TGTGCCAGCAGTAGGACTAGAAGGGACGAGCAGTACTTC. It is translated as CASSRTRRDEQYF.

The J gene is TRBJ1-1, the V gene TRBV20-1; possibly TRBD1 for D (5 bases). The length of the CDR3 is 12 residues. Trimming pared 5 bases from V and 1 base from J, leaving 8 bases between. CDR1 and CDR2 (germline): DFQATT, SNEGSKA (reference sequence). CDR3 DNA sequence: TGCAGTGCTTATGGGGGGAACACTGAAGCTTTCTTT. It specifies CSAYGGNTEAFF.

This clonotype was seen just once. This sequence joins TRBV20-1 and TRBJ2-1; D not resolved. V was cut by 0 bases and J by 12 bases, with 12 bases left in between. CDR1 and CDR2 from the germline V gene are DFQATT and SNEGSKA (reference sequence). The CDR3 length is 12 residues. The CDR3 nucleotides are TGCAGTGCTAGAGATATAACTACGTGGCAGTTCTTC. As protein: CSARDITTWQFF.

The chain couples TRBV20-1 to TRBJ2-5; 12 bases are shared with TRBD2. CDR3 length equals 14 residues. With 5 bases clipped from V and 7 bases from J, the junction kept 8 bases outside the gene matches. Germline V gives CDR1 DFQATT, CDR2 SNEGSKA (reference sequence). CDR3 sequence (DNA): TGCAGTGCTCCGACTAGCGGGGGCCGGGGGACCCAGTACTTC. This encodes CSAPTSGGRGTQYF.

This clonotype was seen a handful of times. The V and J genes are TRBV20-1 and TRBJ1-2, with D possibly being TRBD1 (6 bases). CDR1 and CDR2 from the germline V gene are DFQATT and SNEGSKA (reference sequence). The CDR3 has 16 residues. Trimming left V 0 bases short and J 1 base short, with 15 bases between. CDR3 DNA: TGCAGTGCTAGAGACTCGGCGAGGGGGGGTAACTATGGCTACACCTTC. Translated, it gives CSARDSARGGNYGYTF.

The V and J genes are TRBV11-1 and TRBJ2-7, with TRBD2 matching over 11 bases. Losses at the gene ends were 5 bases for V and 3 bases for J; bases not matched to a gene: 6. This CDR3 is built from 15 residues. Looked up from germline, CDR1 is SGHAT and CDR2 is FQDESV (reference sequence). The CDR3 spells CASSMTSGEHYEQYF. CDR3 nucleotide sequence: TGTGCCAGCAGCATGACTAGCGGGGAACACTACGAGCAGTACTTC. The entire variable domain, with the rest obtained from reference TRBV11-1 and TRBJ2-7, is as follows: EAEVAQSPRYKITEKSQAVAFWCDPISGHATLYWYRQILGQGPELLVQFQDESVVDDSQLPKDRFSAERLKGVDSTLKIQPAELGDSAMYLCASSMTSGEHYEQYFGPGTRLTVT.

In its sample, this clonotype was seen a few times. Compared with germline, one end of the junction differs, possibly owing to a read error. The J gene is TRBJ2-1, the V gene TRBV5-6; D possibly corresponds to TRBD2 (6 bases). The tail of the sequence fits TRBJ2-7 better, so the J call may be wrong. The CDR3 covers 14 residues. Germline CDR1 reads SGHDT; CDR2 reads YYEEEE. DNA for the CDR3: TGTGCCAGCAACTTGCTGGCGGGGCTCTACGAGCAGTACTTC. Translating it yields CASNLLAGLYEQYF.

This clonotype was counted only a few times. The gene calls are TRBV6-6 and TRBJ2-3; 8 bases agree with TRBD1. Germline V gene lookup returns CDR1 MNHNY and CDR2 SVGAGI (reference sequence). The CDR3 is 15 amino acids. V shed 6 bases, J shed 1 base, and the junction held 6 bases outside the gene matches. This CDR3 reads CASRADRVGTDTQYF. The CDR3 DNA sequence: TGTGCCAGCAGAGCGGACAGGGTGGGCACAGATACGCAGTATTTT.

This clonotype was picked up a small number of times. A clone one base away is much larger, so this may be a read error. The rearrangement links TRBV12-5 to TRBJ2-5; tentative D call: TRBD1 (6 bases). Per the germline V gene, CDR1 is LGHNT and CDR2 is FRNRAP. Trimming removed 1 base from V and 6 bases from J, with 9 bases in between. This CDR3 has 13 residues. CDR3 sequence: CASGLAGEKTQYF. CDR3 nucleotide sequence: TGTGCTAGTGGTTTGGCAGGGGAGAAGACCCAGTACTTC.

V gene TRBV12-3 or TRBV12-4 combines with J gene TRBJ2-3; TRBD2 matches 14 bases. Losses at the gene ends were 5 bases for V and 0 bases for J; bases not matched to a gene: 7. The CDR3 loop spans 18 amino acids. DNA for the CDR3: TGTGCCAGCAGTCCCGGGACTAGCGGGGGCCTAAGCACAGATACGCAGTATTTT. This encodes CASSPGTSGGLSTDTQYF.

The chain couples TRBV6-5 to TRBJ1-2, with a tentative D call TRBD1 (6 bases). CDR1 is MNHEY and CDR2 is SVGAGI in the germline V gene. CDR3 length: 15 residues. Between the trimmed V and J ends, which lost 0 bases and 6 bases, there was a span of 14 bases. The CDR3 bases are TGTGCCAGCAGTTACTCGTTGCGGGGGGCGAATGGCTACACCTTC. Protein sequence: CASSYSLRGANGYTF.

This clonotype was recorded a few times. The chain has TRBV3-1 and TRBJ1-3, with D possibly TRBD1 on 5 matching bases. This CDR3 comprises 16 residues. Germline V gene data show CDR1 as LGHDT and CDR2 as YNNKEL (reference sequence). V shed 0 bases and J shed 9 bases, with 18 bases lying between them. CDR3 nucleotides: TGTGCCAGCAGCCAAGAACCGGGGCTCCTCGGTAGCACCATATATTTT. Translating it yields CASSQEPGLLGSTIYF.

In DNA, the CDR3 is TGTGCCAGCAGTGGCGGGATTTTAGGAGAGCAGTTCTTC. This codes for CASSGGILGEQFF. V gene TRBV2 combines with J gene TRBJ2-1; TRBD2 is a possible D gene (6 bases). The CDR3 totals 13 residues. Deletions cut 4 bases from V and 10 bases from J, with 14 bases between. CDR1 SNHLY and CDR2 FYNNEI come from the germline V gene.

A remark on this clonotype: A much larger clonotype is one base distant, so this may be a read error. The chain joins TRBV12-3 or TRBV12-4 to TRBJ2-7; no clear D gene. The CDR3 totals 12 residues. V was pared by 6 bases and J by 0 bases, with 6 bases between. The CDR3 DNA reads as TGTGCCAGCAGGTTACTCTCCTACGAGCAGTACTTC. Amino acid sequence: CASRLLSYEQYF.

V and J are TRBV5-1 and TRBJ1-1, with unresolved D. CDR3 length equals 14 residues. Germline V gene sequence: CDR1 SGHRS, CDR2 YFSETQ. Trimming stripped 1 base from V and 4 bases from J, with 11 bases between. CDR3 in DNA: TGCGCCAGCAGCTTGAGGTCAGGTGGCACTGAAGCTTTCTTT. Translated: CASSLRSGGTEAFF.

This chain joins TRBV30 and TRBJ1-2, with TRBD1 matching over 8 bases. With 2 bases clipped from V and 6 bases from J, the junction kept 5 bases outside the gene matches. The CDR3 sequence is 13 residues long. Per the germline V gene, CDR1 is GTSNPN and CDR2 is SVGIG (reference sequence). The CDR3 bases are TGTGCCTGGAGTAACGGACAGGGTGATGGCTACACCTTC. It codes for CAWSNGQGDGYTF.

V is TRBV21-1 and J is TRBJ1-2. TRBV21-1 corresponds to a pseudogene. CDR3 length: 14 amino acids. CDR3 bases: TGTGCCACCATCCCCGGACGCGCGGGTCATGGCTACACCTTC. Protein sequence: CATIPGRAGHGYTF.

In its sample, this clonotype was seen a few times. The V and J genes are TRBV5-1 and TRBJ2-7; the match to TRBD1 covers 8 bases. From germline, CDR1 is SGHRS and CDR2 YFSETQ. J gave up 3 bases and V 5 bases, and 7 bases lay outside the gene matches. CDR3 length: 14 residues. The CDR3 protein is CASSHSGTGYEQYF. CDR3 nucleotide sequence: TGCGCCAGCAGTCATTCCGGGACAGGCTACGAGCAGTACTTC.

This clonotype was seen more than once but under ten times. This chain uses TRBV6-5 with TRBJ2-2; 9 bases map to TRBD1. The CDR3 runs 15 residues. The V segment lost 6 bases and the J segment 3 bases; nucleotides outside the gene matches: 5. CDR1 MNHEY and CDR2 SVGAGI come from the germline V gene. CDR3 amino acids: CASSPWTGDTGELFF. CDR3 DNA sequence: TGTGCCAGCAGCCCTTGGACAGGGGACACCGGGGAGCTGTTTTTT.

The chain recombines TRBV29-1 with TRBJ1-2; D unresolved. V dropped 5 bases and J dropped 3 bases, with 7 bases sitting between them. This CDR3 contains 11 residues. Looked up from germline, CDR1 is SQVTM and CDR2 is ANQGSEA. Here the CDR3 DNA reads TGCAGCGTTCACGGAGACTATGGCTACACCTTC. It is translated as CSVHGDYGYTF.

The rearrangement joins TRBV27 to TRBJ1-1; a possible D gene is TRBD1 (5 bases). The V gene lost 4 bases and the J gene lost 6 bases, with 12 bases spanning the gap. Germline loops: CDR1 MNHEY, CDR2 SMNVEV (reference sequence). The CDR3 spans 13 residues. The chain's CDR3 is CASSSRQLPEAFF. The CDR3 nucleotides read TGTGCCAGCAGTTCGAGACAGTTACCTGAAGCTTTCTTT.

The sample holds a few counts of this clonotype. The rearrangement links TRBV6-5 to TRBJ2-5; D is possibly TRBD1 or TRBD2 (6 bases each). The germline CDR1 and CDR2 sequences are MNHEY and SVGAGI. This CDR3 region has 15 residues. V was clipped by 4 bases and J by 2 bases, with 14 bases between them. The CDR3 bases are TGTGCCAGCAGTTTCCTAGAGGGGGGACAAGAGACCCAGTACTTC. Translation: CASSFLEGGQETQYF.

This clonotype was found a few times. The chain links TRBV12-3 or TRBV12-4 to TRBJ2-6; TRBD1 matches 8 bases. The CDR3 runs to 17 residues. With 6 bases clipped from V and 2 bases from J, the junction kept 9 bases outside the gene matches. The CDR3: CASSPGQGIAGANVLTF. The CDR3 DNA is TGTGCCAGCAGCCCTGGACAGGGAATAGCTGGGGCCAACGTCCTGACTTTC.

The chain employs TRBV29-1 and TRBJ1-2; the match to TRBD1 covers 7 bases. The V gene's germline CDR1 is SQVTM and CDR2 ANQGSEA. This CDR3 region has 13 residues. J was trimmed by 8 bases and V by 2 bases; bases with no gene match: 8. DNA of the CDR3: TGCAGCGTTGAATGGAGGCAGGGGGACGGCTACACCTTC. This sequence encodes CSVEWRQGDGYTF. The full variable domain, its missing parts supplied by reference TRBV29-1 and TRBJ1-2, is SAVISQKPSRDICQRGTSLTIQCQVDSQVTMMFWYRQQPGQSLTLIATANQGSEATYESGFVIDKFPISRPNLTFSTLTVSNMSPEDSSIYLCSVEWRQGDGYTFGSGTRLTVV.

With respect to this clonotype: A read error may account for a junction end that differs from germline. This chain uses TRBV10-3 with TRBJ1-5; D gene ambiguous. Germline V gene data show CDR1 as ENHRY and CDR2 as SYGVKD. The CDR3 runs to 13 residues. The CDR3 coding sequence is TGTGCCATCAGTGGGGCTGCAGATCAGCCCCGGCATTTT. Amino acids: CAISGAADQPRHF.